This TCR beta chain is drawn from a study of blood T cell repertoires in COVID-19. Using immunoSEQ multiplex PCR, the repertoire was profiled, and TCRdb retains in-frame clones only, with some absent. The sample has some 170,000 clones, approximately 82% seen once; the top ten hold about 15%. The CDR3 runs to 13 residues. The germline CDR1 and CDR2 sequences are MNHEY and SMNVEV (reference sequence). V was pared by 2 bases and J by 8 bases, with 12 bases between. The V gene is TRBV27, the J gene TRBJ1-2; D call uncertain. This clonotype originated in a man in his forties or fifties who had recovered from COVID-19. The source material was PBMCs or T cells enriched from blood (not recorded which). The CDR3 loop is CASSLKSGIGYTF. Written as DNA, the CDR3 is TGTGCCAGCAGTTTAAAATCGGGGATCGGCTACACCTTC.